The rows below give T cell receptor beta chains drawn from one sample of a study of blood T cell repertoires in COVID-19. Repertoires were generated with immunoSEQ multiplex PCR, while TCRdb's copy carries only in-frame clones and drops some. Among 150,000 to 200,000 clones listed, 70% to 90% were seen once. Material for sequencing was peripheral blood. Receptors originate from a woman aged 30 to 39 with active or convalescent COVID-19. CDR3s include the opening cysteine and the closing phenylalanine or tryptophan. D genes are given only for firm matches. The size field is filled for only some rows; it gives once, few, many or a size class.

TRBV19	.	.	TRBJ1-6	TGTGCCAGTACGTCCGCGAATTCACCCCTCCACTTT	CASTSANSPLHF
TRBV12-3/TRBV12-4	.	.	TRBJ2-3	TGTGCCAGCAGTTTAGGTCGAGATACGCAGTATTTT	CASSLGRDTQYF
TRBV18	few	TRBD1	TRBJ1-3	TGTGCCAGCTCACAACAGGGGAGTGGAAACACCATATATTTT	CASSQQGSGNTIYF
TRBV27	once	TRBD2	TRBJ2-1	TGTGCCAGCAGTTCCCCTGCGATAAGGAGCGGGAGGGCCTCAGAGCAGTTCTTC	CASSSPAIRSGRASEQFF
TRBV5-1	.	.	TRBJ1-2	TGCGCCAGCAGCTTGGTGGAACTCGGGGACTATGGCTACACCTTC	CASSLVELGDYGYTF
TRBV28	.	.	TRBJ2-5	TGTGCCAGCGGCCTGGGGGGAGAGACCCAGTACTTC	CASGLGGETQYF
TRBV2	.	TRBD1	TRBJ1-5	TGTGCCAGCAGTCTCACAGGGGGCTCTGGCAATCAGCCCCAGCATTTT	CASSLTGGSGNQPQHF
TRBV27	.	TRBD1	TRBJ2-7	TGTGCCAGCAGTTTAGGCCAGGGGGCGGGCGAGCAGTACTTC	CASSLGQGAGEQYF
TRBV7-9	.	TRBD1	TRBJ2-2	TGTGCCAGCAGCTTAGGACAGGGACGGACCGGGGAGCTGTTTTTT	CASSLGQGRTGELFF
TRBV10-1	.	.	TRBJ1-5	TGCGCCAGCAGTGAGTATCTCAATCAGCCCCAGCATTTT	CASSEYLNQPQHF
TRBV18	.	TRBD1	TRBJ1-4	TGTGCCAGCTCCGATTCCCGCCAGGGGGTGGCTAATGAAAAACTGTTTTTT	CASSDSRQGVANEKLFF
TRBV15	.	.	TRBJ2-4	TGTGCCACCAGCAGAGCCCCGACCCTCAGGGCGGCGGACATTCAGTACTTC	CATSRAPTLRAADIQYF
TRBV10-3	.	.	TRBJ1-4	TGTGCCATCAGCCAGGCGTTTGCAACTAATGAAAAACTGTTTTTT	CAISQAFATNEKLFF
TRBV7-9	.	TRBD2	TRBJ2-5	TGTGCCAGCACCCAGATGGCGGGGGTACAAGAGACCCAGTACTTC	CASTQMAGVQETQYF
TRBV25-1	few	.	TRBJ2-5	TGTGCCAGCAGTTCTAGACAGTTCCAAGAGACCCAGTACTTC	CASSSRQFQETQYF
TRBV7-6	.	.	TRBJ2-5	TGTGCCAGCAGCTACCAGGACGGGGGAGAGACCCAGTACTTC	CASSYQDGGETQYF
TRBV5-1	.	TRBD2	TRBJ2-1	TGCGCCAGCAGCAGGACTAGCGGGAAAAGCAATGAGCAGTTCTTC	CASSRTSGKSNEQFF
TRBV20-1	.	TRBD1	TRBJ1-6	TGCAGTGCTAGTCGACAGGGAATAAATTCACCCCTCCACTTT	CSASRQGINSPLHF
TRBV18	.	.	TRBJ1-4	TGTGCCAGCTCGCAAGGACAGTCGACTAATGAAAAACTGTTTTTT	CASSQGQSTNEKLFF
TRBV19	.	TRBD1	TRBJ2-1	TGTGCCAGTAGTATAGACTGGACAGGTATGGGGAATGAGCAGTTCTTC	CASSIDWTGMGNEQFF
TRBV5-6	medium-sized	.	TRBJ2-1	TGTGCCAGCAGCTCCCTATTAAATGAGCAGTTCTTC	CASSSLLNEQFF
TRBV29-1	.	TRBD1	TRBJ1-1	TGCAGCGTGGGGACAGGGGAGAACACTGAAGCTTTCTTT	CSVGTGENTEAFF
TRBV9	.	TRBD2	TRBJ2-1	TGTGCCAGCAGCCCCGGGACTACCCACTGGGGCAATGAGCAGTTCTTC	CASSPGTTHWGNEQFF
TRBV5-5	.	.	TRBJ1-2	TGTGCCAGCAGCTTGGACAACACTAACTATGGCTACACCTTC	CASSLDNTNYGYTF
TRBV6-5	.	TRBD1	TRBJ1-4	TGTGCCAGCAGGCGCCATGGACAGGGGGATGAAAAACTGTTTTTT	CASRRHGQGDEKLFF
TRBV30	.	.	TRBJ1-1	TGTGCCTGGAGTGTACTGATGAACACTGAAGCTTTCTTT	CAWSVLMNTEAFF
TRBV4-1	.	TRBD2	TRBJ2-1	TGCGCCAGCAGCCTGGGTAGCGGGGAATACAATGAGCAGTTCTTC	CASSLGSGEYNEQFF
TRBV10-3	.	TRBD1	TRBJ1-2	TGTGCCATCAGTGAGCCGACAGGGAACGGCTACACCTTC	CAISEPTGNGYTF
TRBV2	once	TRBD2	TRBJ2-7	TGTGCCAGCACACCTAGCGGGGGACGGGGCTCCTACGAGCAGTACTTC	CASTPSGGRGSYEQYF
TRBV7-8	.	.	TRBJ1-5	TGTGCCAGCAGCTTAGCTGGCGGAAGCAATCAGCCCCAGCATTTT	CASSLAGGSNQPQHF
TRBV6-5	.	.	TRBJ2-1	TGTGCCAGCAGTTTCGGCGGAAACCACAATGAGCAGTTCTTC	CASSFGGNHNEQFF
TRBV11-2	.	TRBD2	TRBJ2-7	TGTGCCAGCAGCCTGACTAGCGGGACCCACGAGCAGTACTTC	CASSLTSGTHEQYF
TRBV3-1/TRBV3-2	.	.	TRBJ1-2	TGTGCCAGCAGCCAAGATCTAAGCAGGGGTGGCTATGGCTACACCTTC	CASSQDLSRGGYGYTF
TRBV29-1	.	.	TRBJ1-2	TGCAGCGTCCAGAGACAGACTTCTAACTATGGCTACACCTTC	CSVQRQTSNYGYTF
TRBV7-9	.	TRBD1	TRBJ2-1	TGTGCCAGCAGCTTAGCGGTCGGACAGGGTCAGGGGCCACCGTATGAGCAGTTCTTC	CASSLAVGQGQGPPYEQFF
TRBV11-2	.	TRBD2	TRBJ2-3	TGTGCCAGCAGCTCCGAGCGGGAGAGGGCAGATACGCAGTATTTT	CASSSERERADTQYF
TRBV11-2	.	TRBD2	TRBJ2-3	TGTGCCAGCAGCCGCTCTAGCGGGAGGAGCACAGATACGCAGTATTTT	CASSRSSGRSTDTQYF
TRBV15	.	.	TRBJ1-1	TGTGCCACCAGCAGAGAGTTATCAGGGTCGGGCACTGAAGCTTTCTTT	CATSRELSGSGTEAFF
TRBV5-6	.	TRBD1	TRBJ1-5	TGTGCCAGCAGCCGGGACAGGACGTCCAATCAGCCCCAGCATTTT	CASSRDRTSNQPQHF
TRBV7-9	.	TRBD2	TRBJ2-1	TGTGCCAGCAGCTTAGTAGCGGGAGCCTACAATGAGCAGTTCTTC	CASSLVAGAYNEQFF
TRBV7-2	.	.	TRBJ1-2	TGTGCCAGCAGTACCACCCCCGGGGGGCCTTCAAACTATGGCTACACCTTC	CASSTTPGGPSNYGYTF
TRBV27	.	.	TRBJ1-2	TGTGCCAGCAGGTCCAGAACGTCCAACTATGGCTACACCTTC	CASRSRTSNYGYTF
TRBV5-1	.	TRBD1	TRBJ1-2	TGCGCCAGCAGCCGGACAGGGACAAACTATGGCTACACCTTC	CASSRTGTNYGYTF
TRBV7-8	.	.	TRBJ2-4	TGTGCCAGCAGCTCGGACGGGATAGCCAAAAACATTCAGTACTTC	CASSSDGIAKNIQYF
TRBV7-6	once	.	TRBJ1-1	TGTGCCAGCAGCCTCACAATATCACAGGGTCGGGGCACTGAAGCTTTCTTT	CASSLTISQGRGTEAFF
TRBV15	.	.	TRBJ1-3	TGTGCCACCTCAGGTCTGGTCTCTGGAAACACCATATATTTT	CATSGLVSGNTIYF
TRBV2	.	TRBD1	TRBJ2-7	TGTGCCACCCCTGACGGGGACAGGGTAAATGGGGAGCAGTACTTC	CATPDGDRVNGEQYF
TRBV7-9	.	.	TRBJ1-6	TGTGCCAGCAGCTTAGTACCCGACCCGGGGGGCTCACCCCTCCACTTT	CASSLVPDPGGSPLHF
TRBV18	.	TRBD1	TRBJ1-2	TGTGCCAGCACGTTGAACACAGGGGAAGGCTACACCTTC	CASTLNTGEGYTF
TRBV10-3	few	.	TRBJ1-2	TGTGCCATCAGTGAGGGGCCGGGATGCACCTTC	CAISEGPGCTF
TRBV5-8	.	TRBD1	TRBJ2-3	TGTGCCAGCAGCTTGGACAGGGGAGTGGATACGCAGTATTTT	CASSLDRGVDTQYF
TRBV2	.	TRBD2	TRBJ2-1	TGTGCCAGCAGTGGGGGACTAGCGCTAGAGCAGTTCTTC	CASSGGLALEQFF
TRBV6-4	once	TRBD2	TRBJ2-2	TGTGCCAGCAGTGGCACTAGCGGGGCGAACACCGGGGAGCTGTTTTTT	CASSGTSGANTGELFF
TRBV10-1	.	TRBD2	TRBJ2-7	TGCGCCAGCAGTAGGGAGCGGGGCCTCTCAGAGCAGTACTTC	CASSRERGLSEQYF
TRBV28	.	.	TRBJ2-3	TGTGCCAGCAGTCCCCTGGGAGGCGGAGATACGCAGTATTTT	CASSPLGGGDTQYF
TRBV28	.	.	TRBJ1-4	TGTGCCAGCAGTTTGGTAGTTGCAACTAATGAAAAACTGTTTTTT	CASSLVVATNEKLFF
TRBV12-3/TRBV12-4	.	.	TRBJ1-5	TGTGCCAGCAGGACTTATAGCAATCAGCCCCAGCATTTT	CASRTYSNQPQHF
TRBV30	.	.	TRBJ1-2	TGTGCCTGGTCCCCCGGGGGGGGGCGATCCTATGGCTACACCTTC	CAWSPGGGRSYGYTF
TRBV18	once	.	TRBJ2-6	TGTGCCAGCTCACCAATATCTGGGGCCAACGTCCTGACTTTC	CASSPISGANVLTF